Described below is a single T cell receptor (beta chain) sequence and its context. This specimen comes from a study of shared clonotypes between healthy human individuals. Here immunoSEQ multiplex PCR was the method, and the copy in TCRdb shows in-frame clones only, minus some. The top ten hold around 0.15% of the sample, which has about 2.4 million clones, 85% to 95% seen once. Germline values: CDR1 SNHLY, CDR2 FYNNEI. The ends lost 7 bases at V and 3 bases at J; junction bases unmatched: 9. The CDR3 is 15 residues long. What was sequenced was naive CD4+ T cells sorted from blood. Described subset: CD45RA+ positively selected. This chain connects TRBV2 to TRBJ1-5; TRBD1 agrees at 7 bases. This receptor was obtained from a young man in good health. The CDR3 DNA sequence: TGTGCCAGCACCGGCAGGGGGAAGGCCAATCAGCCCCAGCATTTT. This gives the protein CASTGRGKANQPQHF.